These 9 T cell receptor beta chains share one sample of origin, sequenced in a study of blood T cell repertoires in COVID-19. Using immunoSEQ multiplex PCR, the repertoire was profiled, and TCRdb retains in-frame clones only, with some absent. The sample has around 200,000 clones, approximately 90% seen once. Sequenced input: peripheral blood. The receptors stem from a man aged 45-60 years with acute or convalescent COVID-19.

V usage is TRBV18 and J usage is TRBJ2-5; unclear D gene. Looked up from germline, CDR1 is KGHSH and CDR2 is LQKENI. The ends were cut back, 8 bases at V and 1 base at J, with 11 bases in the middle. There are 13 residues in the CDR3. The CDR3 DNA reads TGTGCCAGCACTACTTCTCGCCAAGAGACCCAGTACTTC. Translation gives CASTTSRQETQYF.

This clone was seen just once. The rearrangement uses TRBV19 and TRBJ1-2; 9 positions agree with TRBD1. V lost 6 bases and J lost 4; bases outside the gene matches: 6. The CDR3 length is 14 residues. Germline CDR1 LNHDA, CDR2 SQIVND (reference sequence). CDR3 loop: CASSPDRGAYGYTF. DNA for the CDR3: TGTGCCAGTAGCCCTGACAGGGGGGCCTATGGCTACACCTTC.

The chain couples TRBV6-5 to TRBJ1-1; possibly TRBD1 for D (5 bases). In germline, CDR1 is MNHEY, CDR2 SVGAGI. The germline V and J ends were trimmed by 6 bases and 1 base, with 15 bases remaining between them. The CDR3 spans 15 residues. The CDR3 sequence is CASSSPGGANTEAFF. As DNA, the CDR3 is TGTGCCAGCAGCTCCCCCGGAGGGGCGAACACTGAAGCTTTCTTT.

This chain joins TRBV6-5 and TRBJ2-3; TRBD1 might be the D (6 bases). The V end was cut by 0 bases, the J end by 2 bases, with 9 bases between. CDR3 length: 15 amino acids. The germline CDR1 and CDR2 sequences are MNHEY and SVGAGI. Here the CDR3 reads CASSYSGANTDTQYF. For the CDR3, the DNA is TGTGCCAGCAGTTACTCGGGGGCTAACACAGATACGCAGTATTTT.

The chain couples TRBV28 to TRBJ2-7; TRBD1 aligns across 9 bases. The junction had 9 bases not matched to a gene; V was cut back by 4 bases and J by 5 bases. Germline-derived CDR1 and CDR2 are MDHEN and SYDVKM. The CDR3 consists of 15 residues. CDR3 sequence (DNA): TGTGCCAGCAGTTCAGTGGGACAGGGTCGGAACGAGCAGTACTTC. It yields the protein CASSSVGQGRNEQYF.

The V call is TRBV7-9, the J call TRBJ2-7, with TRBD2 matching over 13 bases. The V segment lost 6 bases and the J segment 0 bases; nucleotides outside the gene matches: 11. The CDR3 has 18 amino acids. Germline CDR1 reads SEHNR; CDR2 reads FQNEAQ (reference sequence). The CDR3: CASRPGLAGDGSSYEQYF. In DNA form, the CDR3 reads TGTGCCAGCAGGCCAGGACTAGCGGGGGACGGGAGCTCCTACGAGCAGTACTTC. The variable domain in full, completed from reference TRBV7-9 and TRBJ2-7, reads DTGVSQNPRHKITKRGQNVTFRCDPISEHNRLYWYRQTLGQGPEFLTYFQNEAQLEKSRLLSDRFSAERPKGSFSTLEIQRTEQGDSAMYLCASRPGLAGDGSSYEQYFGPGTRLTVT.

This sequence joins TRBV6-5 and TRBJ1-2; TRBD1 is a possible D gene (6 bases). Germline loops: CDR1 MNHEY, CDR2 SVGAGI. The CDR3 extends over 13 amino acids. V was trimmed by 4 bases and J by 5 bases, leaving 11 bases between them. The DNA of the CDR3 is TGTGCCAGCAGTTTCGGGGACACTTATGGCTACACCTTC. It codes for CASSFGDTYGYTF.

V is TRBV10-3 and J is TRBJ2-1; TRBD1 matches at 10 bases. V gave up 3 bases and J gave up 4 bases; unmatched junction bases: 6. The germline V gene has CDR1 ENHRY and CDR2 SYGVKD. The CDR3 runs to 16 residues. As DNA, the CDR3 is TGTGCCATCAGTGATCCACGGACAGGGGGTTACAATGAGCAGTTCTTC. Translating it yields CAISDPRTGGYNEQFF.

The chain links TRBV6-5 to TRBJ1-1; weak D call: TRBD1 (5 bases). The V gene lost 10 bases and the J gene lost 7 bases, with 13 bases spanning the gap. The CDR3 runs 11 residues. Per germline, CDR1 MNHEY and CDR2 SVGAGI. CDR3 region: CATLGAFEAFF. The CDR3 DNA follows: TGTGCCACCCTAGGGGCGTTTGAAGCTTTCTTT.